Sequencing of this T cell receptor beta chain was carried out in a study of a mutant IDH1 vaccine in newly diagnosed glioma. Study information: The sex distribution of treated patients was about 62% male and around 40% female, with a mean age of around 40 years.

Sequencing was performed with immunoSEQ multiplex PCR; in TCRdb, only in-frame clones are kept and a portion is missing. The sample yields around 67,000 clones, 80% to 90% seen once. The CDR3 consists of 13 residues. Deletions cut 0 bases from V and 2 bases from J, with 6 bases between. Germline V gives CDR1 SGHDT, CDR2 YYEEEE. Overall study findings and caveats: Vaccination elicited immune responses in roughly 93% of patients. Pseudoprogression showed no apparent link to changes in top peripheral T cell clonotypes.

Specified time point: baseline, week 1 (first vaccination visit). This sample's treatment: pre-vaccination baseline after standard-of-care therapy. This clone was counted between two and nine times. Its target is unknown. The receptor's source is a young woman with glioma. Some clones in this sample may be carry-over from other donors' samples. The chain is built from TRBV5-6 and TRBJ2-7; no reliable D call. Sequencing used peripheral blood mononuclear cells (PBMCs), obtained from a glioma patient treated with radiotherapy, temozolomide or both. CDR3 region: CASSLGSTYEQYF. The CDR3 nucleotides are TGTGCCAGCAGCTTGGGTAGTACCTACGAGCAGTACTTC.